This T cell receptor beta chain comes out of a study of cytomegalovirus exposure and HLA in healthy donors. V shed 1 base and J shed 2 bases, with 8 bases lying between them. CDR3 size: 14 residues. Per germline, CDR1 SGHTA and CDR2 FQGNSA. In the PCR, 60 Vbeta and 13 Jbeta primers were used. Repertoires were generated with immunoSEQ multiplex PCR, while TCRdb's copy carries only in-frame clones and drops some. The profile shows 81,000 or so clones, less than 75% of them singletons. The chain couples TRBV7-2 to TRBJ2-5; D is unresolved. The sequencing input was PBMCs. The TCR was taken from a woman under 40 in good health and CMV-seropositive. Here the CDR3 DNA reads TGTGCCAGCAGCTTAGTCAGAACGCAAGAGACCCAGTACTTC. This gives the protein CASSLVRTQETQYF.